This T cell receptor (beta chain) was sequenced for a study of T cell responses to AZD1222 COVID-19 vaccine. Profiled with immunoSEQ multiplex PCR; TCRdb holds only in-frame clones, not every one. The data contain 95,000 to 130,000 clones, less than 90% of them seen just once; the ten biggest clones take up 7.5% to 8%. Looked up from germline, CDR1 is ENHRY and CDR2 is SYGVKD. CDR3 length: 13 residues. Trimming removed 6 bases from V and 3 bases from J, with 11 bases in between. The sequence came from an adult in good health. The sequenced sample was peripheral blood, obtained on day 0 of AZD1222 vaccination. This chain uses TRBV10-3 with TRBJ1-2; D gene ambiguous. The CDR3 sequence is CAISERLHYGYTF. In nucleotides, the CDR3 is TGTGCCATCAGCGAACGACTTCACTATGGCTACACCTTC.